The 12 T cell receptor beta chains listed next were all sequenced from one sample in a study of CD4 T cells in relation to SARS-CoV-2 and coronaviruses. Data came from immunoSEQ multiplex PCR; TCRdb stores just in-frame clones and leaves some out. The table has under 20,000 clones, 75% to 85% seen once; the top ten hold approximately 23%. Their antigen targets remain unknown. Before the COVID-19 pandemic, during about 2010-2018, CD4+ T cells were taken from unexposed donors. Isolation of CD4+ T cells took place after 10 days in culture. Sequencing was carried out using CD4+ T cells from PBMCs, cultured in vitro. Every receptor here comes from a human donor in good health.

This clone was seen only once. The CDR3 DNA follows: TGTGCCAGTAGTATTCTCTACAGGCGGGACAGGGACACAGATACGCAGTATTTT. Its protein product is CASSILYRRDRDTDTQYF. The V call is TRBV19, the J call TRBJ2-3, with 9 positions matching TRBD1. The CDR3 totals 18 residues. Germline CDR1 and CDR2: LNHDA and SQIVND (reference sequence). V shed 3 bases, J shed 2 bases, and the junction held 12 bases outside the gene matches.

This clone was seen a handful of times. The chain uses TRBV5-4 and TRBJ2-7; D may be TRBD1 or TRBD2 (6 bases each). V was trimmed by 5 bases and J by 1 base, leaving 13 bases between them. This CDR3 is built from 14 residues. Germline CDR1 reads SGHNT; CDR2 reads YYREEE (reference sequence). The CDR3 sequence is CASSREQGSYEQYF. Written as DNA, the CDR3 is TGTGCCAGCAGTCGGGAGCAGGGGTCCTACGAGCAGTACTTC. The full variable domain, rest sourced from reference TRBV5-4 and TRBJ2-7, is ETGVTQSPTHLIKTRGQQVTLRCSSQSGHNTVSWYQQALGQGPQFIFQYYREEENGRGNFPPRFSGLQFPNYSSELNVNALELDDSALYLCASSREQGSYEQYFGPGTRLTVT.

The V and J genes are TRBV10-1 and TRBJ1-3; TRBD1 is a possible D gene (5 bases). The length of the CDR3 is 16 residues. Germline V gives CDR1 WNHNN, CDR2 SYGVQD (reference sequence). V shed 1 base and J shed 1 base, with 11 bases lying between them. CDR3 residues: CASSEYPGGSGNTIYF. CDR3 coding DNA: TGCGCCAGCAGTGAGTACCCGGGGGGGTCTGGAAACACCATATATTTT.

V usage is TRBV3-1 (or the pseudogene TRBV3-2) and J usage is TRBJ2-7; D unresolved. The CDR3 has 15 residues. V was cut by 2 bases and J by 1 base, with 12 bases left in between. From germline, CDR1 is LGHDT and CDR2 YNNKEL (reference sequence). The DNA for the CDR3 is TGTGCCAGCAGCCAAATCAGATGGGGTTCCTACGAGCAGTACTTC. This codes for CASSQIRWGSYEQYF.

CDR3 amino acids: CASRYTGELFF. The CDR3 DNA is TGTGCCAGCAGGTACACCGGGGAGCTGTTTTTT. The V and J genes are TRBV12-3 or TRBV12-4 and TRBJ2-2; D not resolved. This CDR3 has 11 residues. Trimming removed 6 bases at V and 3 bases at J, with 2 bases between.

The chain recombines TRBV6-5 with TRBJ1-4; 7 bases are shared with TRBD1. CDR3 size: 14 residues. V lost 2 bases, J lost 4 bases, and 1 base stayed unmatched. Germline CDR1 reads MNHEY; CDR2 reads SVGAGI. The CDR3: CASSYDRDNEKLFF. CDR3 nucleotide sequence: TGTGCCAGCAGTTACGACAGGGATAATGAAAAACTGTTTTTT.

The gene calls are TRBV10-3 and TRBJ2-5; 10 bases match TRBD2. The CDR3 consists of 16 residues. Trimming cost V 0 bases and J 4 bases; bases outside gene matches: 5. Per germline, CDR1 ENHRY and CDR2 SYGVKD. In DNA, the CDR3 is TGTGCCATCAGTGAGTCGAGCGGGGGGGCCCTAGAGACCCAGTACTTC. This encodes CAISESSGGALETQYF.

The chain carries TRBV27 and TRBJ1-2, with TRBD1 matching over 7 bases. Per germline, CDR1 MNHEY and CDR2 SMNVEV (reference sequence). J lost 7 bases, V lost 8 bases, and 13 bases had no gene match. This CDR3 is 14 amino acids long. In DNA form, the CDR3 reads TGTGCCAGCCTTCCGACAGGGTCTTACGGTGGCTACACCTTC. Protein sequence: CASLPTGSYGGYTF.

The J gene is TRBJ1-2, the V gene TRBV7-2, with 9 positions matching TRBD1. V lost 4 bases, J lost 8 bases, and 11 bases stayed unmatched. The length of the CDR3 is 15 residues. Germline V gene data show CDR1 as SGHTA and CDR2 as FQGNSA. This CDR3 is CASSSPTGGLWGYTF. The CDR3 coding sequence is TGTGCCAGCAGCTCGCCAACAGGGGGCTTATGGGGCTACACCTTC.

The J gene is TRBJ1-5, the V gene TRBV6-6; weak D call: TRBD1 (5 bases). The germline V gene has CDR1 MNHNY and CDR2 SVGAGI (reference sequence). CDR3 length: 15 residues. Trimming removed 8 bases from V and 3 bases from J, with 17 bases in between. CDR3: CASLSSGRDNQPQHF. CDR3 nucleotides: TGTGCCAGCTTGTCGTCCGGCAGGGACAATCAGCCCCAGCATTTT.

V usage is TRBV4-3 and J usage is TRBJ2-5, with D perhaps TRBD2 (6 bases). Germline V lookup: CDR1 LGHNA, CDR2 YSLEER. The CDR3 is made up of 13 amino acids. Trimming stripped 0 bases from V and 7 bases from J, with 9 bases between. The CDR3 DNA follows: TGCGCCAGCAGCCAAGATTGGGGAGGGACCCAGTACTTC. This gives the protein CASSQDWGGTQYF.

The chain joins TRBV6-2 or TRBV6-3 to TRBJ1-4; D unclear. The V and J ends lost 2 bases and 8 bases respectively, with 12 bases between them. This CDR3 has 14 amino acids. Germline values: CDR1 MNHEY, CDR2 SVGEGT. CDR3 nucleotides: TGTGCCAGCAGTTACGCGCAGGCGCTGGAAAAACTGTTTTTT. As protein: CASSYAQALEKLFF.